These 23 T cell receptor beta chains originate from one sample sequenced in a study of radiation and T cells in renal cell carcinoma. Stated time point: blood 4 weeks post-SBRT, at nephrectomy. Specified treatment: 15 Gy SBRT to primary tumor, nephrectomy 4 weeks later. Profiling relied on immunoSEQ multiplex PCR, and the TCRdb table lists in-frame clones only, not all of them. The sample lists 75,000 to 90,000 clones, 80% to 90% occurring once. Here the sequenced sample was blood, taken from a patient whose treatment included radiotherapy and nephrectomy. Receptors originate from a woman aged 70-85 years with renal cell carcinoma.

V is TRBV7-2 and J is TRBJ1-2, with D hard to call. The CDR3 is 13 amino acids. The germline V gene has CDR1 SGHTA and CDR2 FQGNSA. Trimming left V 1 base short and J 3 bases short, with 6 bases between. DNA of the CDR3: TGTGCCAGCAGCTTAGAAATCTACTATGGCTACACCTTC. Its translation: CASSLEIYYGYTF. The variable domain in full, completed from reference TRBV7-2 and TRBJ1-2, reads GAGVSQSPSNKVTEKGKDVELRCDPISGHTALYWYRQSLGQGLEFLIYFQGNSAPDKSGLPSDRFSAERTGGSVSTLTIQRTQQEDSAVYLCASSLEIYYGYTFGSGTRLTVV.

The chain has TRBV5-1 and TRBJ1-2; D may be TRBD1 (5 bases). V lost 4 bases, J lost 5 bases, and 12 bases lay in between. The CDR3 runs to 13 residues. The germline V gene has CDR1 SGHRS and CDR2 YFSETQ. The CDR3 region is CASSQGYGYGYTF. In nucleotides, the CDR3 is TGCGCCAGCAGCCAGGGTTACGGGTATGGCTACACCTTC. Together with reference TRBV5-1 and TRBJ1-2, the CDR3 gives the full variable domain: KAGVTQTPRYLIKTRGQQVTLSCSPISGHRSVSWYQQTPGQGLQFLFEYFSETQRNKGNFPGRFSGRQFSNSRSEMNVSTLELGDSALYLCASSQGYGYGYTFGSGTRLTVV.

The rearrangement uses TRBV5-4 and TRBJ2-5; 8 positions match TRBD1. The CDR3 is 14 amino acids. Trimming cost V 4 bases and J 1 base; bases outside gene matches: 3. CDR1 is SGHNT, CDR2 YYREEE, per germline (reference sequence). The CDR3 loop reads CASSLGQVQETQYF. In nucleotides, the CDR3 is TGTGCCAGCAGCCTGGGACAGGTCCAAGAGACCCAGTACTTC. Combining the CDR3 with reference TRBV5-4 and TRBJ2-5 gives the whole variable domain ETGVTQSPTHLIKTRGQQVTLRCSSQSGHNTVSWYQQALGQGPQFIFQYYREEENGRGNFPPRFSGLQFPNYSSELNVNALELDDSALYLCASSLGQVQETQYFGPGTRLLVL.

This chain joins TRBV19 and TRBJ1-5; 10 bases are a match to TRBD1. The germline V gene encodes CDR1 LNHDA and CDR2 SQIVND (reference sequence). V was clipped by 2 bases and J by 4 bases; unmatched bases: 8. CDR3 size: 17 residues. In DNA, the CDR3 is TGTGCCAGTAGTATATGGTTGGGACAGGGGCAGAATCAGCCCCAGCATTTT. This translates into CASSIWLGQGQNQPQHF.

The chain recombines TRBV2 with TRBJ2-5; 11 nucleotides line up with TRBD2. The CDR3 sequence is 15 residues long. V was clipped by 5 bases and J by 1 base; unmatched bases: 3. CDR1 and CDR2 from the germline V gene are SNHLY and FYNNEI. This CDR3 is CASSLGLAAQETQYF. The CDR3 bases are TGTGCCAGCAGTTTGGGACTAGCGGCCCAAGAGACCCAGTACTTC.

This clone was picked up a small number of times. The chain is built from TRBV6-6 and TRBJ2-5; D remains unclear. Per germline, CDR1 MNHNY and CDR2 SVGAGI (reference sequence). The CDR3 contains 15 residues. Between the trimmed V and J ends, which lost 2 bases and 2 bases, there was a span of 12 bases. The CDR3 coding sequence is TGTGCCAGCAGTTACGGTGCGGCAAGTCAAGAGACCCAGTACTTC. Protein product: CASSYGAASQETQYF.

The genes are TRBV6-1 and TRBJ1-2; no definite D call. The germline CDR1 and CDR2 sequences are MNHNS and SASEGT. Trimming took 10 bases from V and 7 from J, leaving 13 bases between them. This CDR3 is 11 amino acids long. The CDR3: CATTEKSGYTF. The CDR3 DNA follows: TGTGCCACCACCGAGAAGTCTGGCTACACCTTC.

This sequence joins TRBV7-9 and TRBJ2-3; perhaps TRBD1 as D (6 bases). Trimming cost V 4 bases and J 5 bases, with 16 bases left between them. Germline CDR1 and CDR2: SEHNR and FQNEAQ (reference sequence). The CDR3 has 15 residues. CDR3 sequence reads: CASSSQVGARDTQYF. The CDR3, as DNA: TGTGCCAGCAGCTCGCAGGTGGGGGCAAGAGATACGCAGTATTTT.

This chain connects TRBV7-2 to TRBJ2-2; possibly TRBD2 for D (6 bases). This CDR3 is 16 amino acids long. Per germline, CDR1 SGHTA and CDR2 FQGNSA. Trimming cost V 1 base and J 3 bases, with 12 bases left between them. CDR3 loop: CASSLGLAAYTGELFF. The CDR3 DNA reads as TGTGCCAGCAGCTTAGGGTTAGCGGCTTACACCGGGGAGCTGTTTTTT.

V and J are TRBV19 and TRBJ1-5; D perhaps matches TRBD1 (6 bases). The germline V gene has CDR1 LNHDA and CDR2 SQIVND (reference sequence). Trimming pared 3 bases from V and 4 bases from J, leaving 16 bases between. This CDR3 is 16 amino acids long. CDR3 nucleotides: TGTGCCAGTAGTATTCGGGGGGCAGGGTCTAATCAGCCCCAGCATTTT. Translated, it gives CASSIRGAGSNQPQHF.

V is TRBV7-2 and J is TRBJ1-2; a weak D match, TRBD1 (6 bases). The CDR3 spans 15 residues. CDR1 is SGHTA and CDR2 is FQGNSA in the germline V gene. V lost 7 bases and J lost 5, with 20 bases in between. The CDR3 region is CASIPTWGAGYGYTF. For the CDR3, the DNA is TGTGCCAGCATCCCTACGTGGGGGGCAGGGTATGGCTACACCTTC.

This clone was recorded once. The chain carries TRBV7-2 and TRBJ2-1; D is tentatively TRBD1 or TRBD2 (5 bases each). Deletions cut 3 bases from V and 5 bases from J, with 14 bases between. Germline V gene sequence: CDR1 SGHTA, CDR2 FQGNSA. The CDR3 sequence is 15 residues long. The CDR3 region has the DNA TGTGCCAGCAGCTTTGAGGGGCTAACAAACAATGAGCAGTTCTTC. It translates to CASSFEGLTNNEQFF.

The gene calls are TRBV5-1 and TRBJ2-7, with 8 bases aligning to TRBD1. The germline V gene has CDR1 SGHRS and CDR2 YFSETQ. This CDR3 is built from 15 residues. The J segment lost 2 bases and the V segment lost 2 bases, leaving 6 bases of the junction unmatched. The CDR3 region has the DNA TGCGCCAGCAGCTTTCAGACAGGGGACCCCTACGAGCAGTACTTC. Protein product: CASSFQTGDPYEQYF.

The V and J genes are TRBV7-2 and TRBJ1-6, with D possibly TRBD1 on 6 matching bases. In germline, CDR1 is SGHTA, CDR2 FQGNSA. The CDR3 has 13 amino acids. Trimming took 5 bases from V and 10 from J, leaving 12 bases between them. CDR3 DNA: TGTGCCAGCAGCCCAGGGGCCCCATCACCCCTCCACTTT. Translated, it gives CASSPGAPSPLHF.

The chain has TRBV14 and TRBJ2-7; 10 nucleotides match TRBD2. Germline CDR1 reads SGHDN; CDR2 reads FVKESK. With V trimmed by 4 bases and J by 3 bases, 6 bases remained unmatched. The CDR3 covers 15 residues. CDR3 nucleotides: TGTGCCAGCAGCCCCACAGCGGGGGGGATCTACGAGCAGTACTTC. Translating it yields CASSPTAGGIYEQYF.

This chain joins TRBV6-6 and TRBJ2-5; 8 nucleotides agree with TRBD1. The J call may be in error: the DNA end matches TRBJ2-7 better. CDR3 length: 13 residues. CDR1 is MNHNY and CDR2 is SVGAGI in the germline V gene (reference sequence). CDR3: CASRWTGTYEQYF. In nucleotides, the CDR3 is TGTGCCAGCAGATGGACAGGGACCTACGAGCAGTACTTC.

Written as DNA, the CDR3 is TGTGCCAGCGGCGATGGAGCTACAGGGAATCAGCCCCAGCATTTT. This translates into CASGDGATGNQPQHF. The chain is built from TRBV2 and TRBJ1-5, with TRBD1 as a possible D gene (6 bases). V lost 8 bases and J lost 4, with 18 bases in between. This CDR3 has 15 residues. Germline CDR1 SNHLY, CDR2 FYNNEI.

Here the CDR3 DNA reads TGTGCCAGTACTACCCTACGGTTGGGTGAGCAGTACTTC. Residues: CASTTLRLGEQYF. V is TRBV19 and J is TRBJ2-7; D call uncertain. Germline V gives CDR1 LNHDA, CDR2 SQIVND (reference sequence). CDR3 length: 13 amino acids. V was clipped by 7 bases and J by 7 bases, with 17 bases between them. The whole variable domain, filled in from reference TRBV19 and TRBJ2-7, reads DGGITQSPKYLFRKEGQNVTLSCEQNLNHDAMYWYRQDPGQGLRLIYYSQIVNDFQKGDIAEGYSVSREKKESFPLTVTSAQKNPTAFYLCASTTLRLGEQYFGPGTRLTVT.

The V gene is TRBV30, the J gene TRBJ2-5; 10 bases map to TRBD2. This CDR3 has 13 residues. With 4 bases clipped from V and 6 bases from J, the junction kept 5 bases outside the gene matches. CDR1 is GTSNPN, CDR2 SVGIG, per germline (reference sequence). Written as DNA, the CDR3 is TGTGCCTGGACGGCTAGCGGGGGAAAGACCCAGTACTTC. Its translation is CAWTASGGKTQYF.

The rearrangement links TRBV7-8 to TRBJ2-7; D possibly uses TRBD1 or TRBD2 (5 bases each). The CDR3 extends over 15 amino acids. The germline V gene has CDR1 SGHVS and CDR2 FQNEAQ. Trimming removed 5 bases from V and 3 bases from J, with 17 bases in between. The CDR3 bases are TGTGCCAGCAGCCCCGGAAAACGGGGCCGCTACGAGCAGTACTTC. Its protein is CASSPGKRGRYEQYF.

The rearrangement uses TRBV9 and TRBJ1-3; D is possibly TRBD1 (5 bases). Germline V gene lookup returns CDR1 SGDLS and CDR2 YYNGEE. The CDR3 loop spans 16 amino acids. Between the trimmed V and J ends, which lost 4 bases and 1 base, there was a span of 15 bases. CDR3 nucleotides: TGTGCCAGCAGCCCCGGGGGGGGACCTTCTGGAAACACCATATATTTT. Its translation is CASSPGGGPSGNTIYF.

This clone was picked up a small number of times. The chain joins TRBV7-2 to TRBJ2-3; TRBD2 matches at 9 bases. The CDR3 is 17 residues long. From germline, CDR1 is SGHTA and CDR2 FQGNSA. Trimming cost V 1 base and J 1 base; bases outside gene matches: 6. The CDR3 DNA is TGTGCCAGCAGCTTAGATCAGCGGGGGGTAGGCACAGATACGCAGTATTTT. As protein: CASSLDQRGVGTDTQYF.

V is TRBV28 and J is TRBJ1-1, with D unclear. The germline V and J ends were trimmed by 3 bases and 3 bases, with 8 bases remaining between them. Germline-derived CDR1 and CDR2 are MDHEN and SYDVKM. The CDR3 is 13 amino acids. CDR3 bases: TGTGCCAGCAGTTTCCGGGGATACACTGAAGCTTTCTTT. Protein sequence: CASSFRGYTEAFF.